The T cell receptor (beta chain) described here comes from a study of blood T cell repertoires in COVID-19. On the study more broadly: The United States, Italy and Spain provided the acute and convalescent COVID-19 samples. Sources were T cells, B-cell-depleted T cells, or PBMCs; the material itself was cDNA or gDNA.

Germline V gene sequence: CDR1 MDHEN, CDR2 SYDVKM. The CDR3 contains 11 residues. With 10 bases removed from V and 8 bases from J, the gap between germline ends came to 14 bases. Source study methods: Nucleated cell counts were estimated from reference gene primer amplification. The data were produced by immunoSEQ multiplex PCR, yet TCRdb's version contains in-frame clones alone and is incomplete. V, J and clone size were drawn from that table, and D and trimming were deduced from the DNA. In the table there are about 190,000 clones, about 85% of which are singletons. The specimen was peripheral blood. The rearrangement uses TRBV28 and TRBJ1-2; D gene ambiguous. This TCR derives from a man between 25 and 39 years old with acute or convalescent COVID-19. In nucleotides, the CDR3 is TGTGCCAATTTCGACGGGGTCGGCTACACCTTC. Amino acids: CANFDGVGYTF.